The 19 T cell receptor beta chains given below trace back to one sample, sequenced in a study of T cell changes during pregnancy in multiple sclerosis. TCRdb's table, derived via immunoSEQ multiplex PCR, lists solely in-frame clones and lacks some. The sample has tens of thousands of clones, more than 85% seen once. Sample: CD4+ T cells from peripheral blood mononuclear cells, taken in the third trimester of pregnancy. The receptors here all came from a female donor in good health, enrolled as a control in a pregnancy study.

This clone was picked up one time. The chain employs TRBV6-4 and TRBJ2-1, with D maybe TRBD1 (6 bases). Trimming took off 8 bases at V and 3 bases at J, with 8 bases between the two ends. The V gene's germline CDR1 is MRHNA and CDR2 SNTAGT. This CDR3 region has 12 residues. Here the CDR3 reads CASRDIYNEQFF. The DNA of the CDR3 is TGTGCCAGCCGGGACATCTACAATGAGCAGTTCTTC.

The CDR3 region is CASSPNPGSTDTQYF. The CDR3 DNA reads TGTGCCAGCAGCCCTAATCCCGGTTCCACAGATACGCAGTATTTT. The chain is built from TRBV7-3 and TRBJ2-3, with no clear D. CDR3 length equals 15 residues. Trimming stripped 5 bases from V and 2 bases from J, with 14 bases between. Germline assignment: CDR1 SGHTA and CDR2 FQGTGA.

The gene calls are TRBV19 and TRBJ1-1; 9 bases are a match to TRBD1. V was clipped by 5 bases and J by 5 bases; unmatched bases: 9. The CDR3 is 15 residues long. Germline-derived CDR1 and CDR2 are LNHDA and SQIVND (reference sequence). CDR3 residues: CASSPPGQGKTEAFF. CDR3 nucleotides: TGTGCCAGTAGTCCCCCGGGACAGGGTAAGACTGAAGCTTTCTTT.

The chain joins TRBV9 to TRBJ1-6; a weak D match, TRBD1 (6 bases). Germline CDR1 and CDR2: SGDLS and YYNGEE. This CDR3 is built from 16 residues. Trimming left V 4 bases short and J 1 base short, with 12 bases between. CDR3 in DNA: TGTGCCAGCAGCCCGAGGGGGAGTTCCTATAATTCACCCCTCCACTTT. Residues: CASSPRGSSYNSPLHF.

V gene TRBV4-3 combines with J gene TRBJ1-4, with unresolved D. This CDR3 is 13 amino acids long. Trimming pared 0 bases from V and 14 bases from J, leaving 13 bases between. Per the germline V gene, CDR1 is LGHNA and CDR2 is YSLEER. The CDR3 here is CASSQDHYSRLFF. The CDR3 nucleotides read TGCGCCAGCAGCCAAGATCACTACTCGAGGCTGTTTTTT.

The V call is TRBV5-1, the J call TRBJ2-3; unclear D gene. CDR1 is SGHRS and CDR2 is YFSETQ in the germline V gene. V shed 0 bases and J shed 4 bases, with 18 bases lying between them. The CDR3 loop spans 17 amino acids. The CDR3 DNA is TGCGCCAGCAGCTTGGCGGGTATGAGTTCTAGTCCAGATACGCAGTATTTT. Protein: CASSLAGMSSSPDTQYF.

The CDR3 region has the DNA TGTGCCAGCAGCTACTCCGGGTCATCCTCCTACGAGCAGTACTTC. As protein: CASSYSGSSSYEQYF. This chain links TRBV7-2 with TRBJ2-7, with no clear D. Germline V lookup: CDR1 SGHTA, CDR2 FQGNSA. V gave up 4 bases and J gave up 0 bases, with 13 bases separating them. This CDR3 is 15 amino acids long.

The chain recombines TRBV4-3 with TRBJ2-7; TRBD1 aligns across 9 bases. Trimming took 0 bases from V and 5 from J; bases not matched to a gene: 8. CDR1 LGHNA and CDR2 YSLEER come from the germline V gene. The CDR3 covers 16 residues. The CDR3: CASSQEFGQGFDEQYF. The CDR3 DNA follows: TGCGCCAGCAGCCAAGAGTTTGGACAGGGGTTCGACGAGCAGTACTTC.

The chain combines TRBV7-9 with TRBJ2-7; 9 bases match TRBD1. Unmatched junction bases numbered 6, after V lost 0 bases and J lost 3 bases. The length of the CDR3 is 16 residues. Germline loops: CDR1 SEHNR, CDR2 FQNEAQ (reference sequence). The CDR3, as DNA: TGTGCCAGCAGCTTAGCGAAGGGACAGGGTGGCTACGAGCAGTACTTC. Protein product: CASSLAKGQGGYEQYF.

The V call is TRBV7-8, the J call TRBJ2-1, with D possibly being TRBD2 (6 bases). Trimming cost V 5 bases and J 6 bases, with 11 bases left between them. This CDR3 contains 13 residues. From germline, CDR1 is SGHVS and CDR2 FQNEAQ. This chain's CDR3 is CASSLGTSNEQFF. The CDR3 DNA follows: TGTGCCAGCAGCCTCGGGACTTCCAATGAGCAGTTCTTC. Looking up the rest from reference TRBV7-8 and TRBJ2-1 gives the full variable domain: GAGVSQSPRYKVAKRGQDVALRCDPISGHVSLFWYQQALGQGPEFLTYFQNEAQLDKSGLPSDRFFAERPEGSVSTLKIQRTQQEDSAVYLCASSLGTSNEQFFGPGTRLTVL.

The V gene is TRBV7-2, the J gene TRBJ1-4; D gene unclear. Trimming removed 5 bases at V and 2 bases at J, with 18 bases between. Germline assignment: CDR1 SGHTA and CDR2 FQGNSA. CDR3 length: 17 amino acids. The CDR3 is CASSRLGTARTNEKLFF. CDR3 nucleotide sequence: TGTGCCAGCAGCCGACTCGGCACGGCGCGGACTAATGAAAAACTGTTTTTT. Combining the CDR3 with reference TRBV7-2 and TRBJ1-4 gives the whole variable domain GAGVSQSPSNKVTEKGKDVELRCDPISGHTALYWYRQSLGQGLEFLIYFQGNSAPDKSGLPSDRFSAERTGGSVSTLTIQRTQQEDSAVYLCASSRLGTARTNEKLFFGSGTQLSVL.

The chain recombines TRBV5-1 with TRBJ2-3; D perhaps matches TRBD2 (6 bases). The germline V gene encodes CDR1 SGHRS and CDR2 YFSETQ. The CDR3 sequence is 15 residues long. Trimming shortened V by 0 bases and J by 0 bases, and 8 bases separated the two germline ends. This chain's CDR3 is CASSLGGGSTDTQYF. The CDR3 DNA is TGCGCCAGCAGCTTGGGTGGGGGGAGCACAGATACGCAGTATTTT.

V gene TRBV19 combines with J gene TRBJ1-5; tentative D call: TRBD1 (5 bases). V lost 5 bases and J lost 7, with 15 bases in between. The CDR3 loop spans 14 amino acids. Germline CDR1 is LNHDA and CDR2 is SQIVND (reference sequence). CDR3 coding DNA: TGTGCCAGTAGTGCGACCTCGCGGGGGCAGCCCCAGCATTTT. Its protein is CASSATSRGQPQHF.

This chain connects TRBV5-4 to TRBJ1-2, with 8 bases aligning to TRBD1. The length of the CDR3 is 14 residues. Germline lookup yields CDR1 SGHNT and CDR2 YYREEE (reference sequence). V was pared by 3 bases and J by 5 bases, with 6 bases of the junction left unmatched. The DNA for the CDR3 is TGTGCCAGCAGCTCAGGGGGCCAGACGTATGGCTACACCTTC. Translation: CASSSGGQTYGYTF.

The J gene is TRBJ1-4, the V gene TRBV10-3; possibly TRBD1 for D (5 bases). The CDR3 runs 13 residues. Trimming took 5 bases from V and 4 from J, leaving 8 bases between them. Germline assignment: CDR1 ENHRY and CDR2 SYGVKD. The CDR3 spells CAISPGLNEKLFF. For the CDR3, the DNA is TGTGCCATCAGTCCAGGGCTTAATGAAAAACTGTTTTTT.

The table lists this clone with a count of one. V gene TRBV5-1 combines with J gene TRBJ2-5; D possibly corresponds to TRBD2 (6 bases). The germline V gene encodes CDR1 SGHRS and CDR2 YFSETQ. V lost 6 bases and J lost 2, with 17 bases in between. The CDR3 covers 15 residues. The CDR3 is CASKTTGLPQETQYF. The DNA of the CDR3 is TGCGCCAGCAAAACGACGGGACTCCCACAAGAGACCCAGTACTTC.

The chain recombines TRBV2 with TRBJ1-2, with a weak D call TRBD1 (5 bases). V was trimmed by 10 bases and J by 2 bases, leaving 11 bases between them. The V gene's germline CDR1 is SNHLY and CDR2 FYNNEI. CDR3 length: 12 amino acids. The CDR3 sequence: CAKSTENYGYTF. For the CDR3, the DNA is TGTGCCAAGTCGACAGAGAACTATGGCTACACCTTC.

V usage is TRBV19 and J usage is TRBJ1-5, with D unresolved. CDR1 LNHDA and CDR2 SQIVND come from the germline V gene (reference sequence). The CDR3 totals 14 residues. Trimming took 3 bases from V and 3 from J, leaving 9 bases between them. The CDR3 reads CASSMSGDNQPQHF. The CDR3 nucleotides read TGTGCCAGTAGTATGTCGGGAGACAATCAGCCCCAGCATTTT.

The V call is TRBV4-3, the J call TRBJ1-2, with TRBD1 matching over 7 bases. The CDR3 consists of 15 residues. V was pared by 3 bases and J by 5 bases, with 9 bases of the junction left unmatched. Looked up from germline, CDR1 is LGHNA and CDR2 is YSLEER. This CDR3 reads CASSHLLTGWYGYTF. In DNA form, the CDR3 reads TGCGCCAGCAGCCATCTACTGACAGGGTGGTATGGCTACACCTTC.